The 16 T cell receptor beta chains in this list originate from one sample, sequenced in a study of OX40 agonist ivuxolimab in advanced cancers. The assay was immunoSEQ multiplex PCR, and TCRdb's table has in-frame clones only and misses some. The table records 75,000 to 80,000 clones, about 87% of them present only once. This specimen consisted of CD4+ or CD8+ T cells sorted from blood, obtained in a trial of the OX40 agonist ivuxolimab. The receptor source for this set is an adult with an advanced solid tumor such as melanoma, head and neck, liver or kidney cancer.

This chain connects TRBV7-6 to TRBJ1-1, with D unresolved. In germline, CDR1 is SGHVS, CDR2 FNYEAQ. The germline V and J ends were trimmed by 0 bases and 4 bases, with 18 bases remaining between them. The CDR3 loop spans 17 amino acids. CDR3 residues: CASSLAPGRWSRTEAFF. The CDR3 region has the DNA TGTGCCAGCAGCTTAGCGCCCGGGCGGTGGAGTCGCACTGAAGCTTTCTTT.

The V gene is TRBV4-2, the J gene TRBJ2-1, with D perhaps matching TRBD1 or TRBD2 (5 bases each). The CDR3 totals 14 residues. The ends were cut back, 10 bases at V and 7 bases at J, with 20 bases in the middle. CDR1 and CDR2 from the germline V gene are LGHNA and YNFKEQ. The CDR3 spells CATSRSGRSNEQFF. CDR3 in DNA: TGTGCCACTTCGAGGTCGGGACGCTCAAATGAGCAGTTCTTC.

The V and J genes are TRBV5-1 and TRBJ2-3, with 7 bases lining up with TRBD2. Germline CDR1 reads SGHRS; CDR2 reads YFSETQ. This CDR3 spans 15 amino acids. V dropped 1 base and J dropped 2; count of bases not matched to a gene: 4. In DNA form, the CDR3 reads TGCGCCAGCAGCTTGTCGGCGGGAGACACAGATACGCAGTATTTT. Translated, it gives CASSLSAGDTDTQYF. Full variable domain (rest looked up from reference TRBV5-1 and TRBJ2-3): KAGVTQTPRYLIKTRGQQVTLSCSPISGHRSVSWYQQTPGQGLQFLFEYFSETQRNKGNFPGRFSGRQFSNSRSEMNVSTLELGDSALYLCASSLSAGDTDTQYFGPGTRLTVL.

In this sample, this clone turned up once. The rearrangement joins TRBV25-1 to TRBJ1-2; no clear D gene. There are 12 residues in the CDR3. V lost 3 bases and J 7 bases, leaving 9 bases between the germline ends. The germline V gene has CDR1 MGHDK and CDR2 SYGVNS. For the CDR3, the DNA is TGTGCCAGCAGTGATTTTTCTGGTGGCTACACCTTC. This encodes CASSDFSGGYTF.

The chain combines TRBV5-6 with TRBJ2-5, with D perhaps matching TRBD2 (6 bases). The CDR3 is 17 residues long. Trimming pared 3 bases from V and 4 bases from J, leaving 22 bases between. From germline, CDR1 is SGHDT and CDR2 YYEEEE. CDR3 sequence: CASSSLGVGGVGETQYF. CDR3 coding DNA: TGTGCCAGCAGCTCCCTGGGGGTCGGGGGAGTTGGAGAGACCCAGTACTTC.

The V and J genes are TRBV6-5 and TRBJ1-5; perhaps TRBD1 as D (6 bases). V was shortened by 6 bases and J by 0 bases, with 12 bases between the two germline ends. Germline loops: CDR1 MNHEY, CDR2 SVGAGI. The CDR3 covers 15 residues. The CDR3 protein is CASRLDSYSNQPQHF. As DNA, the CDR3 is TGTGCCAGCAGGTTGGACAGCTATAGCAATCAGCCCCAGCATTTT.

J is TRBJ2-5 and V is TRBV7-2; D is ambiguous. Germline V gene data show CDR1 as SGHTA and CDR2 as FQGNSA. The CDR3 has 15 residues. V was shortened by 3 bases and J by 5 bases, with 16 bases between the two germline ends. This CDR3 reads CASSFSLNLGETQYF. The DNA for the CDR3 is TGTGCCAGCAGCTTCTCATTAAACCTGGGGGAGACCCAGTACTTC.

The table lists this clone with a count of one. The chain combines TRBV18 with TRBJ1-6; the match to TRBD1 covers 9 bases. The CDR3 is 15 amino acids. V lost 3 bases and J lost 9; bases outside the gene matches: 6. Germline V CDR1 and CDR2: KGHSH, LQKENI. The CDR3 nucleotides are TGTGCCAGCTCACCGAGGGACAGGGATACTTCACCCCTCCACTTT. This gives the protein CASSPRDRDTSPLHF.

A remark on this clone: The sample contains more than one DNA sequence encoding this CDR3. The chain uses TRBV9 and TRBJ1-5; D might be TRBD1 (5 bases). Germline V lookup: CDR1 SGDLS, CDR2 YYNGEE. Trimming shortened V by 3 bases and J by 1 base, and 11 bases separated the two germline ends. CDR3 length equals 15 residues. The CDR3, as DNA: TGTGCCAGCAGCGCCGGGACGGGGAGCAATCAGCCCCAGCATTTT. Translation gives CASSAGTGSNQPQHF.

The table lists this clone with a few counts. This rearrangement joins TRBV9 to TRBJ1-1; 9 bases line up with TRBD1. The CDR3 is made up of 14 amino acids. Germline V gene sequence: CDR1 SGDLS, CDR2 YYNGEE. The V segment lost 3 bases and the J segment 5 bases; nucleotides outside the gene matches: 5. In DNA, the CDR3 is TGTGCCAGCAGCGGTGGACAGGGGAGGACTGAAGCTTTCTTT. Protein sequence: CASSGGQGRTEAFF.

The V call is TRBV11-1, the J call TRBJ1-2; D uncertain. The CDR3 has 13 residues. Germline loops: CDR1 SGHAT, CDR2 FQDESV (reference sequence). Trimming pared 5 bases from V and 3 bases from J, leaving 10 bases between. DNA for the CDR3: TGTGCCAGCAGCCTAGACGGGGACTATGGCTACACCTTC. Translation: CASSLDGDYGYTF. The whole variable domain, filled in from reference TRBV11-1 and TRBJ1-2, reads EAEVAQSPRYKITEKSQAVAFWCDPISGHATLYWYRQILGQGPELLVQFQDESVVDDSQLPKDRFSAERLKGVDSTLKIQPAELGDSAMYLCASSLDGDYGYTFGSGTRLTVV.

This chain joins TRBV29-1 and TRBJ1-1; 7 nucleotides agree with TRBD1. The V segment lost 4 bases and the J segment 0 bases; nucleotides outside the gene matches: 5. From germline, CDR1 is SQVTM and CDR2 ANQGSEA. The CDR3 covers 14 residues. The CDR3 sequence is CSVAGRGMNTEAFF. DNA of the CDR3: TGCAGCGTTGCAGGCAGGGGGATGAACACTGAAGCTTTCTTT. Full variable domain (outside the CDR3, taken from reference TRBV29-1 and TRBJ1-1): SAVISQKPSRDICQRGTSLTIQCQVDSQVTMMFWYRQQPGQSLTLIATANQGSEATYESGFVIDKFPISRPNLTFSTLTVSNMSPEDSSIYLCSVAGRGMNTEAFFGQGTRLTVV.

The CDR3 DNA is TGTGCCAGCAGCCCCAAGCACGAGCAGTACTTC. Its protein is CASSPKHEQYF. The rearrangement uses TRBV2 and TRBJ2-7; D not resolved. The CDR3 covers 11 residues. The germline V gene encodes CDR1 SNHLY and CDR2 FYNNEI. With 6 bases removed from V and 5 bases from J, the gap between germline ends came to 8 bases. The variable domain in full, completed from reference TRBV2 and TRBJ2-7, reads EPEVTQTPSHQVTQMGQEVILRCVPISNHLYFYWYRQILGQKVEFLVSFYNNEISEKSEIFDDQFSVERPDGSNFTLKIRSTKLEDSAMYFCASSPKHEQYFGPGTRLTVT.

The V and J genes are TRBV7-8 and TRBJ2-1; D is unclear. The V and J ends lost 4 bases and 2 bases respectively, with 3 bases between them. The V gene's germline CDR1 is SGHVS and CDR2 FQNEAQ. There are 12 residues in the CDR3. CDR3 DNA: TGTGCCAGCAGCTCTACCTACAATGAGCAGTTCTTC. Protein sequence: CASSSTYNEQFF. The variable domain in full, completed from reference TRBV7-8 and TRBJ2-1, reads GAGVSQSPRYKVAKRGQDVALRCDPISGHVSLFWYQQALGQGPEFLTYFQNEAQLDKSGLPSDRFFAERPEGSVSTLKIQRTQQEDSAVYLCASSSTYNEQFFGPGTRLTVL.

The genes are TRBV28 and TRBJ2-3, with TRBD2 identical over 9 bases. The V segment lost 4 bases and the J segment 4 bases; nucleotides outside the gene matches: 9. This CDR3 region has 16 residues. The germline gives CDR1 MDHEN, CDR2 SYDVKM. The chain's CDR3 is CASSSPGSGSPDTQYF. The CDR3 nucleotides are TGTGCCAGCAGTTCCCCGGGTAGCGGGAGTCCAGATACGCAGTATTTT. The whole variable domain, filled in from reference TRBV28 and TRBJ2-3, reads DVKVTQSSRYLVKRTGEKVFLECVQDMDHENMFWYRQDPGLGLRLIYFSYDVKMKEKGDIPEGYSVSREKKERFSLILESASTNQTSMYLCASSSPGSGSPDTQYFGPGTRLTVL.

V and J are TRBV19 and TRBJ2-7; D is possibly TRBD1 or TRBD2 (5 bases each). Trimming took off 1 base at V and 2 bases at J, with 12 bases between the two ends. The CDR3 loop spans 15 amino acids. Germline V gene sequence: CDR1 LNHDA, CDR2 SQIVND (reference sequence). The CDR3 coding sequence is TGTGCCAGTAGTATAGCGGGACGTAAAACCTACGAGCAGTACTTC. The encoded protein is CASSIAGRKTYEQYF. Supplemented by reference TRBV19 and TRBJ2-7, the full variable domain reads DGGITQSPKYLFRKEGQNVTLSCEQNLNHDAMYWYRQDPGQGLRLIYYSQIVNDFQKGDIAEGYSVSREKKESFPLTVTSAQKNPTAFYLCASSIAGRKTYEQYFGPGTRLTVT.